This T cell receptor (beta chain) is drawn from a study of human T cells and chemical hapten exposure. Study-level information: From small differences in pooled library volume came most of the variation in per-sample TCR yields.

Points on this clonotype: Its specificity is not known.

Whole-study findings and limits: TCRs at a frequency above 1 in 1000 stayed unchanged with DPC sensitization.

V was cut by 1 base and J by 2 bases, with 9 bases left in between. Germline V gene data show CDR1 as SGHTA and CDR2 as FQGNSA. The CDR3 has 15 residues. It was from unfractionated whole blood that total RNA was extracted. The library attached unique molecular identifiers to individual cDNA molecules. Under the authors' procedure: A per-sample median of roughly 100,000 TCRs was observed, with a range of about 20,000 to 690,600. TCRdb re-called the 5' RACE reads through MiXCR, storing one row per CDR3 protein. Clone size and V and J calls follow TCRdb, not the original study. The sample shows tens of thousands of distinct CDR3 sequences, about 16% of them seen only once.

The TCR sequence derives from a female donor in good health. The chain has TRBV7-2 and TRBJ2-1; D not resolved. CDR3 in amino acids: CASSLGGSTYNEQFF. Here the CDR3 DNA reads TGTGCCAGCAGCTTAGGTGGCTCAACCTACAATGAGCAGTTCTTC. Drawing the rest from reference TRBV7-2 and TRBJ2-1, the complete variable domain is GAGVSQSPSNKVTEKGKDVELRCDPISGHTALYWYRQSLGQGLEFLIYFQGNSAPDKSGLPSDRFSAERTGGSVSTLTIQRTQQEDSAVYLCASSLGGSTYNEQFFGPGTRLTVL.